This T cell receptor beta chain was captured in a study of shared clonotypes between healthy human individuals. Overall study results and limits: It was expected that sequencing depth would affect clonotype sharing among donors.

Sequencing used immunoSEQ multiplex PCR; TCRdb keeps in-frame clones, though not all of them. The sample has about 1 million clones; around four fifths are singletons. This clone has only a few counts. The target antigen is unknown. Germline V gene data show CDR1 as SGHRS and CDR2 as YFSETQ. The CDR3 is 14 residues long. Trimming took off 8 bases at V and 5 bases at J, with 17 bases between the two ends. Those who donated were healthy HIV-negative adults, with no recent acute infections or vaccinations reported. This clonotype was sampled from a man aged 18 to 30 in good health. The sequencing sample was made of memory CD4+ T cells sorted from blood. Subset meaning: CD45RA-negative fraction. J is TRBJ2-1 and V is TRBV5-1; a possible D gene is TRBD2 (6 bases). For the CDR3, the DNA is TGCGCCAGTCGTTCGCGGGGAGGAGACAATGAGCAGTTCTTC. Amino acid sequence: CASRSRGGDNEQFF.